The TCR beta chain under discussion was sequenced for a study of cytomegalovirus exposure and HLA in healthy donors. Background on the study: The approximately 120 million unique TCR beta sequences, from 150 million to 200 million T cells, were found by an earlier analysis. Study-level results: Rare sequences made up most TCRs, while some public TCRs were found in many donors. Several top significant clusters appeared, in a later analysis, to be linked to common viral pathogens.

A word on this clone: Its antigen remains unidentified.

The CDR3 contains 16 residues. Trimming took off 4 bases at V and 0 bases at J, with 10 bases between the two ends. CDR1 is ENHRY, CDR2 SYGVKD, per germline. Use of 60 Vbeta and 13 Jbeta primers characterized the PCR. TCRdb's copy holds only in-frame clones and misses some; the assay was immunoSEQ multiplex PCR. This table holds approximately 150,000 clones, 81% found once. The material sequenced was PBMCs. The source is a man between 45 and 60 years old in good health and CMV-seropositive. The rearrangement uses TRBV10-3 and TRBJ2-6; D not resolved. The CDR3 nucleotides are TGTGCCATCAGTGTCTACCAATACTCTGGGGCCAACGTCCTGACTTTC. It yields the protein CAISVYQYSGANVLTF.